These 30 T cell receptor beta chains were all obtained from the same sample, sequenced in a study of shared clonotypes between healthy human individuals. Profiling relied on immunoSEQ multiplex PCR, and the TCRdb table lists in-frame clones only, not all of them. The profile shows some 2,500,000 clones, 80% to 95% of them singletons. The sample was naive CD4+ T cells from PBMCs. Subset: CD45RA+ positively selected. The receptors here all came from a man younger than 30 in good health. Some clones in this sample may be carry-over from other donors' samples.

This chain links TRBV5-1 with TRBJ2-1; TRBD2 might be the D (5 bases). This CDR3 contains 11 residues. Looked up from germline, CDR1 is SGHRS and CDR2 is YFSETQ. With 3 bases removed from V and 9 bases from J, the gap between germline ends came to 7 bases. The CDR3 here is CASSYSGEQFF. The CDR3 DNA reads TGCGCCAGCAGCTACAGCGGTGAGCAGTTCTTC.

V is TRBV6-1 and J is TRBJ2-7, with D possibly being TRBD1 or TRBD2 (5 bases each). Germline CDR1 is MNHNS and CDR2 is SASEGT. Trimming removed 6 bases from V and 4 bases from J, with 19 bases in between. The CDR3 length is 15 residues. This chain's CDR3 is CASSLMGEVFYEQYF. The DNA of the CDR3 is TGTGCCAGCAGCCTAATGGGGGAAGTATTTTACGAGCAGTACTTC.

This clone was seen just once. The genes are TRBV2 and TRBJ2-5, with D unresolved. The germline gives CDR1 SNHLY, CDR2 FYNNEI. Trimming stripped 7 bases from V and 2 bases from J, with 11 bases between. This CDR3 is 13 amino acids long. Written as DNA, the CDR3 is TGTGCCAGCACGCTGGAATATCAAGAGACCCAGTACTTC. As protein: CASTLEYQETQYF.

The J gene is TRBJ2-7, the V gene TRBV5-1, with TRBD1 matching over 7 bases. The length of the CDR3 is 15 residues. CDR1 and CDR2 from the germline V gene are SGHRS and YFSETQ. V was clipped by 4 bases and J by 2 bases; unmatched bases: 9. CDR3 region: CASSTNTGATYEQYF. For the CDR3, the DNA is TGCGCCAGCAGCACCAATACAGGGGCGACCTACGAGCAGTACTTC.

The gene calls are TRBV5-1 and TRBJ2-7; 7 positions match TRBD1. CDR3 length equals 15 residues. Germline CDR1 is SGHRS and CDR2 is YFSETQ. V was pared by 3 bases and J by 1 base, with 7 bases of the junction left unmatched. CDR3 protein: CASSSTGQASYEQYF. The DNA of the CDR3 is TGCGCCAGCAGCTCGACCGGACAGGCTTCCTACGAGCAGTACTTC.

V usage is TRBV7-2 and J usage is TRBJ2-7, with D possibly being TRBD1 (5 bases). V lost 5 bases and J 4 bases, leaving 15 bases between the germline ends. CDR1 is SGHTA, CDR2 FQGNSA, per germline. This CDR3 comprises 14 residues. The CDR3 loop reads CASSPGQIQYEQYF. The DNA of the CDR3 is TGTGCCAGCAGCCCAGGGCAGATCCAATACGAGCAGTACTTC.

The chain uses TRBV25-1 and TRBJ2-5; unclear D gene. Trimming stripped 8 bases from V and 0 bases from J, with 7 bases between. The CDR3 length is 12 residues. From germline, CDR1 is MGHDK and CDR2 SYGVNS. The CDR3 sequence: CASGPNQETQYF. In DNA, the CDR3 is TGTGCCAGCGGCCCCAACCAAGAGACCCAGTACTTC. Together with reference TRBV25-1 and TRBJ2-5, the CDR3 gives the full variable domain: EADIYQTPRYLVIGTGKKITLECSQTMGHDKMYWYQQDPGMELHLIHYSYGVNSTEKGDLSSESTVSRIRTEHFPLTLESARPSHTSQYLCASGPNQETQYFGPGTRLLVL.

The rearrangement joins TRBV6-5 to TRBJ2-2; D might be TRBD1 (5 bases). The CDR3 has 15 residues. V gave up 6 bases and J gave up 5 bases, with 16 bases separating them. Germline CDR1 and CDR2: MNHEY and SVGAGI. CDR3 sequence: CASRLAGSVTGELFF. CDR3 sequence (DNA): TGTGCCAGCAGATTGGCAGGGTCCGTTACCGGGGAGCTGTTTTTT.

The V and J genes are TRBV7-9 and TRBJ2-3; TRBD1 agrees at 9 bases. Per germline, CDR1 SEHNR and CDR2 FQNEAQ (reference sequence). The CDR3 is made up of 15 amino acids. V lost 7 bases to trimming and J lost 0 bases; unmatched junction nucleotides: 5. CDR3 in amino acids: CASTLGTGSTDTQYF. The DNA for the CDR3 is TGTGCCAGCACCCTTGGGACAGGGAGCACAGATACGCAGTATTTT.

The gene calls are TRBV27 and TRBJ2-3; D might be TRBD1 (6 bases). The CDR3 consists of 16 residues. Trimming shortened V by 7 bases and J by 4 bases, and 21 bases separated the two germline ends. Per the germline V gene, CDR1 is MNHEY and CDR2 is SMNVEV (reference sequence). The CDR3 here is CASTPFVGALADTQYF. The DNA for the CDR3 is TGTGCCAGCACCCCCTTTGTGGGGGCGCTGGCAGATACGCAGTATTTT.

This rearrangement joins TRBV6-5 to TRBJ1-1; TRBD1 might be the D (6 bases). V gave up 6 bases and J gave up 6 bases, with 14 bases separating them. This CDR3 comprises 13 residues. Germline V gene data show CDR1 as MNHEY and CDR2 as SVGAGI. CDR3 in amino acids: CASRTGLFAEAFF. The CDR3 coding sequence is TGTGCCAGCAGGACAGGACTCTTCGCTGAAGCTTTCTTT.

V is TRBV30 and J is TRBJ2-3, with D tentatively TRBD1 (5 bases). Deletions cut 4 bases from V and 14 bases from J, with 13 bases between. From germline, CDR1 is GTSNPN and CDR2 SVGIG (reference sequence). The CDR3 runs to 10 residues. CDR3 protein: CAWNLQGLYF. The CDR3 bases are TGTGCCTGGAACCTGCAGGGATTGTATTTT. The variable domain in full, completed from reference TRBV30 and TRBJ2-3, reads SQTIHQWPATLVQPVGSPLSLECTVEGTSNPNLYWYRQAAGRGLQLLFYSVGIGQISSEVPQNLSASRPQDRQFILSSKKLLLSDSGFYLCAWNLQGLYFGPGTRLTVL.

The J gene is TRBJ2-4, the V gene TRBV4-3, with 10 bases identical to TRBD2. The V gene's germline CDR1 is LGHNA and CDR2 YSLEER. With V trimmed by 0 bases and J by 6 bases, 11 bases remained unmatched. The CDR3 covers 18 residues. CDR3 sequence reads: CASSQDLGVAGGGNIQYF. In DNA, the CDR3 is TGCGCCAGCAGCCAAGACCTGGGGGTAGCGGGAGGCGGAAACATTCAGTACTTC.

In the case of this clone: The same CDR3 also results from other DNA sequences found in this sample. The chain links TRBV9 to TRBJ2-2, with 11 positions matching TRBD2. Trimming cost V 0 bases and J 4 bases; bases outside gene matches: 5. The CDR3 spans 17 residues. The germline gives CDR1 SGDLS, CDR2 YYNGEE. This chain's CDR3 is CASSVVSLAGGTGELFF. The DNA of the CDR3 is TGTGCCAGCAGCGTAGTTAGCCTAGCGGGAGGCACCGGGGAGCTGTTTTTT. Filled out from reference TRBV9 and TRBJ2-2, the complete variable domain reads DSGVTQTPKHLITATGQRVTLRCSPRSGDLSVYWYQQSLDQGLQFLIQYYNGEERAKGNILERFSAQQFPDLHSELNLSSLELGDSALYFCASSVVSLAGGTGELFFGEGSRLTVL.

In DNA form, the CDR3 reads TGCGCCAGCAGCTTGGGGCAGACCCACTATGGCTACACCTTC. Translation: CASSLGQTHYGYTF. This chain connects TRBV5-1 to TRBJ1-2; no reliable D call. Germline V gene sequence: CDR1 SGHRS, CDR2 YFSETQ. The V end was cut by 0 bases, the J end by 3 bases, with 9 bases between. The CDR3 covers 14 residues.

The sample holds a few counts of this clone. This sequence joins TRBV7-9 and TRBJ1-1; D is possibly TRBD1 (6 bases). V was shortened by 3 bases and J by 5 bases, with 13 bases between the two germline ends. CDR3 size: 14 residues. The germline CDR1 and CDR2 sequences are SEHNR and FQNEAQ (reference sequence). CDR3: CASSFGSGETEAFF. CDR3 DNA: TGTGCCAGCAGCTTCGGGTCAGGGGAGACTGAAGCTTTCTTT.

The J gene is TRBJ2-5, the V gene TRBV28, with TRBD1 identical over 12 bases. This CDR3 has 18 residues. V gave up 2 bases and J gave up 4 bases; unmatched junction bases: 11. Per germline, CDR1 MDHEN and CDR2 SYDVKM. Here the CDR3 DNA reads TGTGCCAGCAGTTTACTATCGGGACAGGGGGCGGAAGGAGAGACCCAGTACTTC. Amino acid sequence: CASSLLSGQGAEGETQYF.

V and J are TRBV7-2 and TRBJ2-5; 10 nucleotides align to TRBD1. This CDR3 is 17 amino acids long. V was pared by 3 bases and J by 2 bases, with 9 bases of the junction left unmatched. Looked up from germline, CDR1 is SGHTA and CDR2 is FQGNSA. CDR3 protein: CASSLASGTGVQETQYF. The CDR3 DNA sequence: TGTGCCAGCAGCTTGGCCTCCGGGACAGGGGTACAAGAGACCCAGTACTTC.

This clone was counted only a few times. The chain combines TRBV29-1 with TRBJ1-1; D is unclear. This CDR3 spans 11 amino acids. V was pared by 5 bases and J by 5 bases, with 9 bases between. Germline V lookup: CDR1 SQVTM, CDR2 ANQGSEA. CDR3 nucleotides: TGCAGCGTTCGAGTGTGGACTGAAGCTTTCTTT. Translated: CSVRVWTEAFF. Supplemented by reference TRBV29-1 and TRBJ1-1, the full variable domain reads SAVISQKPSRDICQRGTSLTIQCQVDSQVTMMFWYRQQPGQSLTLIATANQGSEATYESGFVIDKFPISRPNLTFSTLTVSNMSPEDSSIYLCSVRVWTEAFFGQGTRLTVV.

The CDR3 sequence: CASSGTGSPEQPQHF. The CDR3 nucleotides are TGTGCCAGCAGCGGGACAGGGTCCCCGGAGCAGCCCCAGCATTTT. The chain couples TRBV2 to TRBJ1-5; TRBD1 agrees at 9 bases. Losses at the gene ends were 6 bases for V and 7 bases for J; bases not matched to a gene: 10. Per the germline V gene, CDR1 is SNHLY and CDR2 is FYNNEI. CDR3 length: 15 amino acids.

The chain combines TRBV19 with TRBJ1-3; D is ambiguous. The CDR3 consists of 14 residues. Germline-derived CDR1 and CDR2 are LNHDA and SQIVND (reference sequence). V was cut by 6 bases and J by 4 bases, with 13 bases left in between. The CDR3 nucleotides are TGTGCCAGTAGGACCGACGGGGTCGGAAACACCATATATTTT. It is translated as CASRTDGVGNTIYF.

This clone was observed once. The chain combines TRBV28 with TRBJ1-1, with TRBD1 matching 10 bases. The CDR3 is 17 amino acids. V dropped 5 bases and J dropped 1; count of bases not matched to a gene: 10. Germline V gene data show CDR1 as MDHEN and CDR2 as SYDVKM. Written as DNA, the CDR3 is TGTGCCAGCAGTCCCCAGGGACAGGGGATCGCGAACACTGAAGCTTTCTTT. This encodes CASSPQGQGIANTEAFF. The whole variable domain, remainder taken from reference TRBV28 and TRBJ1-1, is DVKVTQSSRYLVKRTGEKVFLECVQDMDHENMFWYRQDPGLGLRLIYFSYDVKMKEKGDIPEGYSVSREKKERFSLILESASTNQTSMYLCASSPQGQGIANTEAFFGQGTRLTVV.

J is TRBJ1-4 and V is TRBV28; no clear D gene. The CDR3 is 12 residues long. Germline CDR1 is MDHEN and CDR2 is SYDVKM. Trimming shortened V by 3 bases and J by 14 bases, and 13 bases separated the two germline ends. The chain's CDR3 is CASSLIEDSLFF. Written as DNA, the CDR3 is TGTGCCAGCAGTTTGATAGAGGACTCTCTGTTTTTT.

This clone came up a few times. Different DNA sequences within this sample yield the same CDR3. This chain links TRBV30 with TRBJ1-3; no definite D call. This CDR3 is 13 amino acids long. Trimming took 1 base from V and 0 from J, leaving 4 bases between them. Germline-derived CDR1 and CDR2 are GTSNPN and SVGIG (reference sequence). CDR3 residues: CAWSGTSGNTIYF. The CDR3, as DNA: TGTGCCTGGAGTGGGACCTCTGGAAACACCATATATTTT.

The chain employs TRBV4-2 and TRBJ1-4; TRBD1 matches at 11 bases. This CDR3 region has 15 residues. Germline V gene lookup returns CDR1 LGHNA and CDR2 YNFKEQ. J gave up 8 bases and V 4 bases, and 6 bases lay outside the gene matches. Here the CDR3 DNA reads TGTGCCAGCAGCCCCTCGGGACAGGGGGTGGAAAAACTGTTTTTT. As protein: CASSPSGQGVEKLFF.

The chain combines TRBV5-1 with TRBJ2-5; 11 nucleotides align to TRBD2. V lost 1 base, J lost 4 bases, and 12 bases stayed unmatched. The CDR3 runs to 18 residues. The germline gives CDR1 SGHRS, CDR2 YFSETQ. Here the CDR3 DNA reads TGCGCCAGCAGCTTGCGGGGCGGGTTTGGACTAGCGGGAGAGACCCAGTACTTC. Protein: CASSLRGGFGLAGETQYF.

This clone has a single count. This chain links TRBV18 with TRBJ2-7; weak D call: TRBD1 (6 bases). CDR1 and CDR2 from the germline V gene are KGHSH and LQKENI. V lost 6 bases and J 3 bases, leaving 12 bases between the germline ends. This CDR3 is built from 13 residues. The CDR3 protein is CASSIRDIYEQYF. The CDR3 DNA follows: TGTGCCAGCTCGATCCGGGACATCTACGAGCAGTACTTC.

As concerns this clone: The sample has other DNA sequences that encode this CDR3 too. The V call is TRBV14, the J call TRBJ1-5; no definite D call. CDR3 size: 13 residues. V lost 4 bases, J lost 2 bases, and 6 bases lay in between. Germline values: CDR1 SGHDN, CDR2 FVKESK. The CDR3: CASSLSGNQPQHF. The CDR3 nucleotides are TGTGCCAGCAGCCTTAGTGGCAATCAGCCCCAGCATTTT.

This rearrangement joins TRBV7-2 to TRBJ2-5, with 8 positions matching TRBD2. This CDR3 is 14 amino acids long. J was trimmed by 7 bases and V by 4 bases; bases with no gene match: 8. Germline CDR1 reads SGHTA; CDR2 reads FQGNSA. The CDR3 protein is CASSSRSGIGTQYF. CDR3 sequence (DNA): TGTGCCAGCAGCTCCCGTAGCGGGATTGGGACCCAGTACTTC.

The V gene is TRBV9, the J gene TRBJ2-1; D is perhaps TRBD2 (6 bases). The CDR3 is made up of 15 amino acids. Trimming shortened V by 3 bases and J by 2 bases, and 12 bases separated the two germline ends. CDR1 SGDLS and CDR2 YYNGEE come from the germline V gene. The CDR3 protein is CASSGLAATYNEQFF. Here the CDR3 DNA reads TGTGCCAGCAGCGGATTAGCGGCGACCTACAATGAGCAGTTCTTC.